This T cell receptor (beta chain) was profiled in a study of long-term antiretroviral therapy in people with HIV. Study information: The earliest samples predate the 2015 immediate-ART recommendation by about a decade. Study results and caveats: After ART, diversity increased yet remained lower than transplant donor controls. The study found narrower CDR3 length ranges in HIV repertoires than in controls.

The authors ran the immunoSEQ assay, v3.0, at survey level. Assay used: immunoSEQ multiplex PCR; TCRdb lists only in-frame clones, some missing. The sample records about 21,000 clones, roughly four fifths being singletons. Participants with HIV, all of them, were treated in the United States. As regards this clone: Its matching antigen is unknown.

The CDR3 sequence is 16 residues long. Germline CDR1 reads LGHNA; CDR2 reads YNFKEQ. Losses at the gene ends were 2 bases for V and 4 bases for J; bases not matched to a gene: 10. The receptor comes from a woman aged 40 to 49 with HIV. The chain carries TRBV4-2 and TRBJ2-7, with 8 bases aligning to TRBD1. The sequencing used unsorted PBMCs, collected around 1.8 years before starting antiretroviral therapy. CDR3 loop: CASSQSPGQATYEQYF. CDR3 DNA sequence: TGTGCCAGCAGCCAAAGCCCGGGACAGGCTACGTACGAGCAGTACTTC.